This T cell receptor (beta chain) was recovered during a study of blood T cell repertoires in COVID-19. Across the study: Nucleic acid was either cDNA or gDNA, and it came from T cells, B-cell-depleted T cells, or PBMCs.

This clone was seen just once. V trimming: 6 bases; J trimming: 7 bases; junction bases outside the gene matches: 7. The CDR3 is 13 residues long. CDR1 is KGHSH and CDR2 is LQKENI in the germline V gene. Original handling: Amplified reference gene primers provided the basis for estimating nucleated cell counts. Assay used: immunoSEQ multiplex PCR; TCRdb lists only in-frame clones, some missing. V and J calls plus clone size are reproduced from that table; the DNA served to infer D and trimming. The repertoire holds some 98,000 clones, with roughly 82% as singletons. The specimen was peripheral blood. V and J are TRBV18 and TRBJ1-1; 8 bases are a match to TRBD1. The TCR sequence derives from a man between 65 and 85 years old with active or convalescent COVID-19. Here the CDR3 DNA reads TGTGCCAGCTCGAATCAGGGGGCGGTTGAAGCTTTCTTT. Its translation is CASSNQGAVEAFF.